This T cell receptor (beta chain) was sequenced for a study of blood T cell repertoires in COVID-19. Across the study: Both acute and convalescent COVID-19 samples were obtained from the United States, Italy and Spain. The analysed material was cDNA or gDNA that came from T cells, B-cell-depleted T cells, or PBMCs.

This CDR3 is built from 16 residues. With 0 bases clipped from V and 7 bases from J, the junction kept 7 bases outside the gene matches. From germline, CDR1 is SGHTA and CDR2 FQGNSA. TCRdb's table, derived via immunoSEQ multiplex PCR, lists solely in-frame clones and lacks some. The top ten hold about a tenth of the sample, which has under 150,000 clones, 65% to 90% seen once. Sequencing was performed on peripheral blood. The sequence was collected from an elderly man with acute or convalescent COVID-19. The chain is built from TRBV7-2 and TRBJ2-5; the match to TRBD2 covers 11 bases. CDR3 protein: CASSLASGRAIGTQYF. CDR3 in DNA: TGTGCCAGCAGCTTAGCTAGCGGGAGGGCAATAGGGACCCAGTACTTC.